Listed below are T cell receptor beta chains from one sample, sequenced in a study of blood T cell repertoires in COVID-19. Libraries were prepared by immunoSEQ multiplex PCR; TCRdb keeps only in-frame clonotypes and omits some of them. The table has under 80,000 clones, about 82% seen once. Sequenced sample: peripheral blood. Receptor source: an older man with acute or convalescent COVID-19. The CDR3 runs from the conserved cysteine through the conserved F or W. D genes are given only for firm matches. Some rows mark clone size as missing; the rest say once, few, many or name a class of expanded clone.

clone size | J gene | D gene | V gene | CDR3 protein | CDR3 DNA
once | TRBJ1-4 | NA | TRBV28 | CASSLFRGATNEKLFF | TGTGCCAGCAGTTTATTCCGCGGTGCAACTAATGAAAAACTGTTTTTT
few | TRBJ2-3 | TRBD2 | TRBV7-8 | CASTEERGGTDTQYF | TGTGCCAGCACCGAAGAGCGGGGGGGCACAGATACGCAGTATTTT
NA | TRBJ1-2 | TRBD1 | TRBV18 | CASSPGQGSNYGYTF | TGTGCCAGCTCACCTGGACAGGGCTCCAACTATGGCTACACCTTC
NA | TRBJ2-1 | NA | TRBV7-8 | CASSYGGSYNEQFF | TGTGCCAGCAGTTACGGAGGCTCCTACAATGAGCAGTTCTTC
NA | TRBJ2-3 | NA | TRBV4-2 | CASTVLDAGDTQYF | TGTGCCAGCACCGTACTAGATGCGGGAGATACGCAGTATTTT
NA | TRBJ2-3 | TRBD1 | TRBV5-6 | CASSTTGRITDTQYF | TGTGCCAGCAGCACGACAGGGCGAATTACAGATACGCAGTATTTT
NA | TRBJ1-4 | NA | TRBV9 | CASSVAPSEKLFF | TGTGCCAGCAGCGTAGCCCCTTCGGAAAAACTGTTTTTT
NA | TRBJ2-1 | TRBD2 | TRBV11-3 | CASSPLGAGGLNEQFF | TGTGCCAGCAGCCCTCTGGGGGCGGGGGGGTTAAATGAGCAGTTCTTC
NA | TRBJ2-3 | TRBD1 | TRBV3-1/TRBV3-2 | CASSRESPGQRPDTQYF | TGTGCCAGCAGTCGCGAATCTCCGGGACAGCGCCCAGATACGCAGTATTTT
NA | TRBJ2-3 | TRBD1 | TRBV19 | CASSMGPGTGSTDTQYF | TGTGCCAGTAGTATGGGCCCCGGGACAGGGAGCACAGATACGCAGTATTTT
NA | TRBJ2-1 | TRBD2 | TRBV3-1/TRBV3-2 | CASSQELGRLAGGWEQFF | TGTGCCAGCAGCCAAGAACTCGGACGACTAGCGGGGGGTTGGGAGCAGTTCTTC
NA | TRBJ2-7 | TRBD1 | TRBV2 | CASSEDRFYGPWQYF | TGTGCCAGCAGTGAGGACAGGTTCTATGGACCCTGGCAGTACTTC
NA | TRBJ2-1 | TRBD2 | TRBV19 | CASSPRRGVEDEQFF | TGTGCCAGTAGCCCACGACGGGGGGTAGAGGATGAGCAGTTCTTC
NA | TRBJ2-1 | TRBD2 | TRBV5-1 | CASSRGGASYNEQFF | TGCGCCAGCAGCCGGGGGGGCGCGTCCTACAATGAGCAGTTCTTC
NA | TRBJ2-7 | NA | TRBV28 | CASSFRDEQYF | TGTGCCAGCAGTTTCCGGGACGAGCAGTACTTC
NA | TRBJ2-7 | TRBD1 | TRBV10-3 | CAISAPGQSSYEQYF | TGTGCCATCAGTGCGCCGGGACAGAGCTCCTACGAGCAGTACTTC
NA | TRBJ2-7 | NA | TRBV29-1 | CSVEDRGTFPYEQYF | TGCAGCGTTGAAGATAGGGGGACATTTCCCTACGAGCAGTACTTC
few | TRBJ2-2 | TRBD2 | TRBV2 | CASRRGDYTGELFF | TGTGCCAGCAGACGGGGGGATTACACCGGGGAGCTGTTTTTT
NA | TRBJ1-1 | NA | TRBV6-5 | CASRVRDMNTEAFF | TGTGCCAGCAGGGTCCGGGACATGAACACTGAAGCTTTCTTT